This entry concerns a single T cell receptor (beta chain). In the same sample, other DNA sequences code for this CDR3. Profiling relied on immunoSEQ multiplex PCR, and the TCRdb table lists in-frame clones only, not all of them. The top ten clones hold over 0.12% of a sample with 2,500,000 or so clones, over 85% of them seen once. This sample was taken from a study of shared clonotypes between healthy human individuals. Trimming took 3 bases from V and 0 from J, leaving 9 bases between them. The CDR3 has 15 amino acids. CDR1 is MNHNS and CDR2 is SASEGT in the germline V gene. Specimen: naive CD4+ T cells sorted from blood. Subset described: CD45RA+ positively selected. The chain recombines TRBV6-1 with TRBJ1-5; possible D gene TRBD1, 5 bases. This clonotype originated in a man aged 18-30 years in good health. The CDR3 loop is CASSEGPYSNQPQHF. CDR3 in DNA: TGTGCCAGCAGTGAGGGGCCATATAGCAATCAGCCCCAGCATTTT.